The present T cell receptor beta chain was sequenced within a study of shared clonotypes between healthy human individuals. Study-level points and caveats: Donor scarcity curtailed the genetic and exposure-history diversity represented herein.

Comment on this clone: Its antigen is not known.

At a deep level, the assay was run. The assay was immunoSEQ multiplex PCR, and TCRdb's table has in-frame clones only and misses some. The sample contains 2,500,000 or so clones, approximately 94% of which appear only once. The V gene's germline CDR1 is MDHEN and CDR2 SYDVKM. This CDR3 region has 14 residues. Trimming took off 6 bases at V and 7 bases at J, with 18 bases between the two ends. The sequencing sample was made of naive CD4+ T cells from PBMCs. Subset noted: CD45RA+ positively selected. The chain carries TRBV28 and TRBJ2-5; D could derive from TRBD1 or TRBD2 (5 bases each). This TCR derives from a man between 18 and 35 years old in good health. Some clones in this sample may be carry-over from other donors' samples. The CDR3 sequence: CASRPSGPVRTQYF. CDR3 nucleotides: TGTGCCAGCAGGCCCTCGGGGCCCGTTAGGACCCAGTACTTC. Filled out from reference TRBV28 and TRBJ2-5, the complete variable domain reads DVKVTQSSRYLVKRTGEKVFLECVQDMDHENMFWYRQDPGLGLRLIYFSYDVKMKEKGDIPEGYSVSREKKERFSLILESASTNQTSMYLCASRPSGPVRTQYFGPGTRLLVL.